The sequence of this T cell receptor (beta chain) was determined in a study of T cell responses to AZD1222 COVID-19 vaccine. Study-wide results and caveats: When two AZD1222 doses had been given, Spike-specific TCR breadth and depth rose. Across spike, vaccine-associated CD4 TCRs were found, dominant at 160-218 and 743-854. Most donors were white British, females outnumbered males, and clonal diversity was possibly underestimated.

The repertoire was sequenced with immunoSEQ multiplex PCR; TCRdb's copy has only in-frame clones and lacks some. The table lists nearly 110,000 clones, around 90% of them singletons. To note about this clone: Its antigen remains unidentified.

This clonotype originated in an adult in good health. Here the sequenced sample was peripheral blood, taken on day 0 of AZD1222 vaccination.

The CDR3 loop reads CASSYSSGRVDEQYF. For the CDR3, the DNA is TGTGCCAGCAGTTACTCGTCCGGGAGAGTCGACGAGCAGTACTTC. The chain joins TRBV6-5 to TRBJ2-7, with D tentatively TRBD2 (6 bases). CDR1 and CDR2 (germline): MNHEY, SVGAGI. The V gene lost 0 bases and the J gene lost 5 bases, with 14 bases spanning the gap. The CDR3 is made up of 15 amino acids.